This T cell receptor beta chain is from a study of shared clonotypes between healthy human individuals (dated by TCRdb to between 2020 and 2021). Looking at the study overall: The cohort comprised a couple of women and a few men aged 18 to 49 years. For each donor, CD4 naive and CD4 memory were each given three plates, CD8 naive was given two plates, and CD8 memory was given one plate. The study deeply sequenced blood TCR repertoires of about 5 healthy adults to estimate repertoire size and the extent of clonotype sharing between individuals. To increase sequencing depth and limit assay-specific biases, different laboratories used diverse techniques to prepare libraries and sequence TCR repertoires. Per donor, leukapheresis produced somewhere between about 0.8 and 9.5 billion PBMCs.

The paper's findings and limits, for the study overall: The small number of donors limited the genetic and exposure-history diversity represented. Even with the large sequencing depth, rarefaction of the sorted-subset datasets indicated that sequencing was incomplete. Compared with non-shared clonotypes, clonotypes shared by all four sorted-subset donors had higher generation probabilities. Only blood was sampled, and tissue TCR repertoires likely differ from those in blood. Larger estimated clonotype richness was generally found for naive subsets than for memory subsets. Pairwise subsampling led to the expectation that sequencing depth would affect the degree of clonotype sharing among donors. When a handful of donors were compared, the shared fraction of clonotypes was around 5% for naive CD4, approximately 3.5% for naive CD8, more than 2% for memory CD4, and roughly 0.43% for memory CD8.

The CDR1 and CDR2 encoded by the germline V gene (reference sequence) are LNHDA and SQIVND. Including cysteine and phenylalanine, the CDR3 has 14 amino acids. Left in the record is the CDR3 DNA by itself, 42 bases read in frame from the first base. Germline trimming amounts to 5 bases on V and 6 bases on J, with 8 as the count of junction bases outside the gene matches. A remark on this clone: Its antigen target is currently unknown. No quality values exist for individual bases; no much larger clone is one base distant.

Donors were healthy HIV-negative adults with no recently reported acute infections or vaccinations. All donors were Caucasian adults living in Nashville, Tennessee, USA. CD4+ T cells were enriched through magnetic negative selection, after which naive cells were positively selected on CD45RA and the remaining negative fraction served as the memory subset. After blood collection by leukapheresis, PBMCs were isolated using Ficoll-Histopaque density gradient centrifugation and then cryopreserved in the vapor phase of liquid nitrogen. Analytical flow cytometry was used to check the purity and quantity of each magnetically sorted T cell population. Genomic DNA was isolated from every sorted fraction and measured by UV absorbance on a Nanodrop 2000c. Using the deep immunoSEQ assay, multiplex PCR amplified TCR CDR3 regions from genomic DNA. Extracted genomic DNA from each cell subset was spread evenly across all wells of several immunoSEQ 96-well plates, with each plate serving as a replicate. Each replicate PCR for sorted subsets received roughly 0.2 ug genomic DNA, equal to tens of thousands of T cell genomes. Purified libraries were quantified with a Qubit 3.0 fluorometer, sized on a Bioanalyzer 2100, and re-quantified with the KAPA Library Quantification kit. Every immunoSEQ 96-well plate was sequenced on a separate single-read 150-cycle Illumina NextSeq 550 flow cell. In the paper's pipeline: Because the immunoSEQ output held only junctional sequences and lacked quality scores, the filtering could not match the filtering applied to full-length reads. Sequences were annotated with PyIR, a Python wrapper for IgBLAST v1.9, using IMGT germline references to assign V/J genes and CDR3. Reads with weak V/J assignments (E-value above 1e-6), missing CDR3, stop codons, out-of-frame junctions, or ambiguous translated residues were removed. V3J clonotypes were defined as sequences sharing an identical inferred V gene, J gene, and CDR3 amino acid sequence. The percentage overlap between two repertoires was calculated by dividing the number of shared unique clonotypes by the size of the smaller repertoire. Repertoire richness was assessed with RTK rarefaction, the Chao1 estimator, and Recon v2.1 estimates of unobserved clonotypes. For all TCRbeta clonotypes obtained by the gDNA method from four donors, generation probabilities were computed with OLGA. TCRdb's version of the immuneACCESS table is confined to in-frame rearrangements and falls short of the full clone set. An unresolved V gene accounts for under half of the shortfall where checked; the remainder is of unknown origin. That table gives V, J and clone size, and the DNA gave D and trimming. The sample table lists approximately 330,000 clones, about 70% of them with a count of one. The leading ten clones occupy less than 11% of the sample.

This TCR was recovered from a man aged 30-40 years in good health. Sequencing was carried out using memory CD4+ T cells sorted from blood. What the cell subset or site label conveys for this sample: CD45RA-negative fraction. Here the chain combines TRBV19 and TRBJ2-7; 9 central nucleotides agree with TRBD1. CDR3 protein: CASSHRDRVFEQYF. The base sequence is TGTGCCAGTAGTCATCGGGACAGGGTGTTCGAGCAGTACTTC.